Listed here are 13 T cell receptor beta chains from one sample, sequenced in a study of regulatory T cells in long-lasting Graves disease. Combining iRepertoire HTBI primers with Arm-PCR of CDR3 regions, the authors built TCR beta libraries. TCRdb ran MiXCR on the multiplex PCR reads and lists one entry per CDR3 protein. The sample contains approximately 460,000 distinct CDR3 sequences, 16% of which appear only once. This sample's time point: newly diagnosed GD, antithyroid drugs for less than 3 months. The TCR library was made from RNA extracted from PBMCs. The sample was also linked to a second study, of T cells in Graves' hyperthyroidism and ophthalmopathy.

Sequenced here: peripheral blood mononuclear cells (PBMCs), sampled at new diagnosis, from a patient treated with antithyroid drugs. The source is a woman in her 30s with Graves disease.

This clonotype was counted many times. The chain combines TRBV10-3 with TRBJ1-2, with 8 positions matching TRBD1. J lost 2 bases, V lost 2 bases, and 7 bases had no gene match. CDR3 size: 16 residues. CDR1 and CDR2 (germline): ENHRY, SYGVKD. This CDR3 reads CAISEAGQGRNYGYTF. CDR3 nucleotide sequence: TGTGCCATCAGTGAGGCTGGACAGGGTCGGAACTATGGCTACACCTTC.

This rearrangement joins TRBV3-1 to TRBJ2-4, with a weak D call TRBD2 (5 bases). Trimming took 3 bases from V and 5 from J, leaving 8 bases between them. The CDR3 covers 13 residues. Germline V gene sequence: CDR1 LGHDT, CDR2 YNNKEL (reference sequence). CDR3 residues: CASSHREQNIQYF. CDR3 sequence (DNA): TGTGCCAGCAGCCATAGGGAGCAAAACATTCAGTACTTC. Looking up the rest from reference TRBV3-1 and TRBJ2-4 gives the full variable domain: DTAVSQTPKYLVTQMGNDKSIKCEQNLGHDTMYWYKQDSKKFLKIMFSYNNKELIINETVPNRFSPKSPDKAHLNLHINSLELGDSAVYFCASSHREQNIQYFGAGTRLSVL.

CDR3 residues: CATSETQGNQPQHF. In DNA form, the CDR3 reads TGTGCCACCAGTGAAACACAGGGCAATCAGCCCCAGCATTTT. The gene calls are TRBV24-1 and TRBJ1-5, with D possibly TRBD1 on 5 matching bases. CDR1 KGHDR and CDR2 SFDVKD come from the germline V gene. With 4 bases removed from V and 2 bases from J, the gap between germline ends came to 8 bases. The CDR3 totals 14 residues.

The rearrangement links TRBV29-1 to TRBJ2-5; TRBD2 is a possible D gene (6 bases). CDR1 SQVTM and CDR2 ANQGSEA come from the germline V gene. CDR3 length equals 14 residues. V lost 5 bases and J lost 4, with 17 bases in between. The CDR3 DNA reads TGCAGCGTTCCCCCCGGAGGGACCCCAGAGACCCAGTACTTC. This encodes CSVPPGGTPETQYF.

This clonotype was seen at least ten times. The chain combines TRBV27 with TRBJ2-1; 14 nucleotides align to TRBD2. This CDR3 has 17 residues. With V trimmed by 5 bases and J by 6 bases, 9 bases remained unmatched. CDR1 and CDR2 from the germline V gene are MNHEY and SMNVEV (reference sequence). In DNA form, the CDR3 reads TGTGCCAGCAGTCCTGGGACTAGCGGGAGCAGGGCCAATGAGCAGTTCTTC. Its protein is CASSPGTSGSRANEQFF.

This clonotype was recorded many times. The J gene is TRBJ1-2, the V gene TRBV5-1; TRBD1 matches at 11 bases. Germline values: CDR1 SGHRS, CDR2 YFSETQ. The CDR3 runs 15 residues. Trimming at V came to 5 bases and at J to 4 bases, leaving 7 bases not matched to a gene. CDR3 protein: CASSSGQGASYGYTF. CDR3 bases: TGCGCCAGCAGTTCCGGACAGGGGGCGAGCTATGGCTACACCTTC.

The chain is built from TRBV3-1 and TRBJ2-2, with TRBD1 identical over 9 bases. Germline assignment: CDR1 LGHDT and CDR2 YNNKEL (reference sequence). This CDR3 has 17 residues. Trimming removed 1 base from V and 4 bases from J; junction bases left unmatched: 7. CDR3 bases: TGTGCCAGCAGCCAAGTTATACAGGGGGCGCGCACCGGGGAGCTGTTTTTT. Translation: CASSQVIQGARTGELFF.

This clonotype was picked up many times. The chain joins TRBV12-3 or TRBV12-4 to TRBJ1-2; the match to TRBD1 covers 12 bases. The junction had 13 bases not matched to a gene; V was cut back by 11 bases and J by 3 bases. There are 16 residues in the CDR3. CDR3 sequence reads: CAAAGTGGEGDYGYTF. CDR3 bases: TGTGCCGCCGCCGGGACAGGGGGCGAGGGAGACTATGGCTACACCTTC.

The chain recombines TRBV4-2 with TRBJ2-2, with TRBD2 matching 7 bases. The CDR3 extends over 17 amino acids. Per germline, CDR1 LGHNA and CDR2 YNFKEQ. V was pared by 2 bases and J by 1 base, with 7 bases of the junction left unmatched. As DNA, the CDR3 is TGTGCCAGCAGCCAAATAGGAGGGAGGGGGAACACCGGGGAGCTGTTTTTT. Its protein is CASSQIGGRGNTGELFF.

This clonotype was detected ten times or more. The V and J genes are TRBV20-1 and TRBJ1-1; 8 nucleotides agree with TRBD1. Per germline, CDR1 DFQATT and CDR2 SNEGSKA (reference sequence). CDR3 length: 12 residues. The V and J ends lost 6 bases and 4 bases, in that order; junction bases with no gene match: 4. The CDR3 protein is CSAWTGTTEAFF. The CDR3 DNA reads TGCAGTGCCTGGACAGGGACCACTGAAGCTTTCTTT.

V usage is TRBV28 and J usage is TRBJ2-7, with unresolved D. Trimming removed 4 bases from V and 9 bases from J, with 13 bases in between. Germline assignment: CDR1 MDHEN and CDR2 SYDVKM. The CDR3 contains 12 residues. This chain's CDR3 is CASSSASRVQYF. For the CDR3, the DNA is TGTGCCAGCAGTTCCGCCTCCCGGGTGCAGTACTTC.

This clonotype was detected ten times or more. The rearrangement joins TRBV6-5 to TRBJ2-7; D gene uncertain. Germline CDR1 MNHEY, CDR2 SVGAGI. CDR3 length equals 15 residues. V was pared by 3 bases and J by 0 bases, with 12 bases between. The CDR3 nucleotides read TGTGCCAGCAGTTATGTCGCATCATCCTCCTACGAGCAGTACTTC. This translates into CASSYVASSSYEQYF.

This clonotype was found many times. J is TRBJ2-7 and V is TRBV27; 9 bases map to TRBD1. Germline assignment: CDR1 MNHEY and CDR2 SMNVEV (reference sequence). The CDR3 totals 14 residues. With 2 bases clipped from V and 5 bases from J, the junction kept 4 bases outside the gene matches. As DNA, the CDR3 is TGTGCCAGCAGTTTAACCGGGACAGGGAACGAGCAGTACTTC. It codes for CASSLTGTGNEQYF.